A single sample gave rise to the 8 T cell receptor beta chains below, sequenced in a study of cytomegalovirus exposure and HLA in healthy donors. Amplification used 60 Vbeta primers and 13 Jbeta primers. Sequenced by immunoSEQ multiplex PCR; TCRdb stores in-frame clones only, minus some. There are under 70,000 clones in the sample, with about 10% held by the top ten. The sequenced sample was PBMCs. These receptors all come from a man aged 45-65 years in good health and CMV-seropositive.

V gene TRBV28 combines with J gene TRBJ2-1; TRBD2 matches 9 bases. CDR3 length: 12 amino acids. Germline CDR1 MDHEN, CDR2 SYDVKM. V lost 8 bases and J lost 8; bases outside the gene matches: 4. In DNA, the CDR3 is TGTGCCAGCGGCACTAGCGGGTATGAGCAGTTCTTC. The encoded protein is CASGTSGYEQFF.

The CDR3 loop reads CASSLEQDHYGYTF. The CDR3 DNA follows: TGTGCCAGCAGCCTCGAACAGGACCACTATGGCTACACCTTC. V gene TRBV6-5 combines with J gene TRBJ1-2, with D possibly matching TRBD1 (5 bases). CDR1 is MNHEY, CDR2 SVGAGI, per germline. The ends were cut back, 6 bases at V and 3 bases at J, with 14 bases in the middle. The CDR3 is 14 amino acids.

This chain joins TRBV6-6 and TRBJ2-7; possible D gene TRBD2, 5 bases. From germline, CDR1 is MNHNY and CDR2 SVGAGI (reference sequence). This CDR3 is 13 amino acids long. V was clipped by 5 bases and J by 3 bases, with 11 bases between them. The CDR3 coding sequence is TGTGCCAGCAGTAAACTAGAAGGCTACGAGCAGTACTTC. It translates to CASSKLEGYEQYF.

The CDR3: CAITKGQDYNEQFF. CDR3 nucleotides: TGTGCCATCACTAAAGGACAGGATTACAATGAGCAGTTCTTC. The chain is built from TRBV10-3 and TRBJ2-1; 7 bases match TRBD1. Losses at the gene ends were 7 bases for V and 4 bases for J; bases not matched to a gene: 7. CDR1 is ENHRY, CDR2 SYGVKD, per germline. This CDR3 comprises 14 residues.

This chain uses TRBV4-2 with TRBJ2-2, with a tentative D call TRBD2 (5 bases). Trimming removed 1 base from V and 0 bases from J, with 9 bases in between. Germline CDR1 LGHNA, CDR2 YNFKEQ. This CDR3 comprises 16 residues. This CDR3 is CASSQGAGANTGELFF. CDR3 bases: TGTGCCAGCAGCCAAGGGGCGGGTGCGAACACCGGGGAGCTGTTTTTT.

This chain joins TRBV5-1 and TRBJ1-1; 7 nucleotides agree with TRBD1. The germline gives CDR1 SGHRS, CDR2 YFSETQ. CDR3 length: 14 amino acids. The junction had 5 bases not matched to a gene; V was cut back by 3 bases and J by 3 bases. CDR3 region: CASSSTGQDTEAFF. CDR3 nucleotide sequence: TGCGCCAGCAGCTCGACAGGGCAAGACACTGAAGCTTTCTTT.

The chain couples TRBV19 to TRBJ1-2; 7 bases align to TRBD1. This CDR3 region has 12 residues. Germline trimming cut 4 bases from V and 8 bases from J; bases unmatched to any gene: 4. Germline lookup yields CDR1 LNHDA and CDR2 SQIVND (reference sequence). DNA of the CDR3: TGTGCCAGTAGTACAGGGGGGTACGGCTACACCTTC. This sequence encodes CASSTGGYGYTF.

The V and J genes are TRBV7-9 and TRBJ2-5; D is undetermined. Between the trimmed V and J ends, which lost 2 bases and 5 bases, there was a span of 3 bases. Germline CDR1 is SEHNR and CDR2 is FQNEAQ (reference sequence). The length of the CDR3 is 11 residues. Here the CDR3 reads CASSLSETQYF. In DNA form, the CDR3 reads TGTGCCAGCAGCTTATCGGAGACCCAGTACTTC.